This T cell receptor (beta chain) is from a study of cytomegalovirus exposure and HLA in healthy donors. The primer mix had 60 Vbeta and 13 Jbeta primers. The table came from immunoSEQ multiplex PCR; TCRdb's copy has only in-frame clones and leaves some out. There are some 150,000 clones in the sample; around 62% occur only once, and over 2.5% lies in the top ten. The CDR3 extends over 15 amino acids. Germline V lookup: CDR1 MDHEN, CDR2 SYDVKM. J lost 4 bases, V lost 5 bases, and 7 bases had no gene match. This clonotype was sampled from a man aged 40-50 years in good health and CMV-seronegative. V and J are TRBV28 and TRBJ1-4; TRBD1 agrees at 7 bases. The sample consisted of PBMCs. CDR3 loop: CASSTFTGDNEKLFF. DNA of the CDR3: TGTGCCAGCAGTACCTTCACAGGGGATAATGAAAAACTGTTTTTT.